This T cell receptor (beta chain) was profiled in a study of patients and donors after allogeneic stem cell transplantation. CDR3 length: 16 residues. V trimming: 4 bases; J trimming: 9 bases; junction bases outside the gene matches: 14. Germline CDR1 is SGHRS and CDR2 is YFSETQ. TCRdb passed the RT-PCR reads through MiXCR, listing each CDR3 protein once. The sample includes 200,000 to 250,000 distinct CDR3 sequences, 13% to 15% of them seen just once. This clonotype was found a few times. This chain links TRBV5-1 with TRBJ2-1; 9 positions match TRBD2. The TCR originated in a human donor who was either an allogeneic HSCT recipient or a stem cell or donor lymphocyte infusion donor (not recorded which). It is not recorded whose cells these are; they may come from a transplant donor. The specimen was blood, either unsorted or a sorted T cell fraction (not recorded which). The CDR3: CASSLTGTSNVGEQFF. CDR3 coding DNA: TGCGCCAGCAGCCTGACCGGGACTAGCAATGTTGGTGAGCAGTTCTTC.